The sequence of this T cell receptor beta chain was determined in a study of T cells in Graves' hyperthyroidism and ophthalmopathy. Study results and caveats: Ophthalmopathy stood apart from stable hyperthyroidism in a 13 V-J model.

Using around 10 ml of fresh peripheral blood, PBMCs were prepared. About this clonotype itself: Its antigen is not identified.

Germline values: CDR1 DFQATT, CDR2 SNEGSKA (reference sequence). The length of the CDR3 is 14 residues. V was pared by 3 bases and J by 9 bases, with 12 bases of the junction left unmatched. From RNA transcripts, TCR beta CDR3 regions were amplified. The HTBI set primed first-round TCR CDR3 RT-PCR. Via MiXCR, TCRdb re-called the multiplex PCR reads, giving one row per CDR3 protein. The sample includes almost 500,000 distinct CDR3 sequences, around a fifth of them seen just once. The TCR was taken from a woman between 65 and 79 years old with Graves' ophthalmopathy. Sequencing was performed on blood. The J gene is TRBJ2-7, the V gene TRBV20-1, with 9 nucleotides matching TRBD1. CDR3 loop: CSASRPGQGRGQYF. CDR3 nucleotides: TGCAGTGCTAGTCGTCCGGGACAGGGCCGGGGGCAGTACTTC.